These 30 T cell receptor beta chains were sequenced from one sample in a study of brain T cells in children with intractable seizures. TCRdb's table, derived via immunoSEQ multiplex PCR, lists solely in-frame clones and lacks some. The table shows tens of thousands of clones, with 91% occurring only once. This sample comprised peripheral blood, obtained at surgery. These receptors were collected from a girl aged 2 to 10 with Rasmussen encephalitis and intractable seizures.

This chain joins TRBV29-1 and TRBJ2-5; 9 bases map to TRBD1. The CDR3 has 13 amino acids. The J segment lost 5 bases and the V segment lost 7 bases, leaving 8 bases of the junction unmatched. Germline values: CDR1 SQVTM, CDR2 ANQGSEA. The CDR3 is CSGHRGHGETQYF. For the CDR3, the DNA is TGCAGCGGTCACAGGGGGCATGGGGAGACCCAGTACTTC.

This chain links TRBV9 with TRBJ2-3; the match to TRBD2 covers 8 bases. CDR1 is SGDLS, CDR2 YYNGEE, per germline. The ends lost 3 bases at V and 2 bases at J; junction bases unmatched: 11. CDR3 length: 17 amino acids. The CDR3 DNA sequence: TGTGCCAGCAGCGCCGCGTCAACTAGCGGCTACACAGATACGCAGTATTTT. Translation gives CASSAASTSGYTDTQYF. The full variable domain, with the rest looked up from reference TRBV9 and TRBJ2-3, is DSGVTQTPKHLITATGQRVTLRCSPRSGDLSVYWYQQSLDQGLQFLIQYYNGEERAKGNILERFSAQQFPDLHSELNLSSLELGDSALYFCASSAASTSGYTDTQYFGPGTRLTVL.

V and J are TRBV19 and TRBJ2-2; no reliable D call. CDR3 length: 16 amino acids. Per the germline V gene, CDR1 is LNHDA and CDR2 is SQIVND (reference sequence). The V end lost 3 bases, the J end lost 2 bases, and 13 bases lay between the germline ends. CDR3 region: CASSIRARSNTGELFF. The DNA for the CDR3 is TGTGCCAGTAGTATCCGAGCTAGAAGTAACACCGGGGAGCTGTTTTTT.

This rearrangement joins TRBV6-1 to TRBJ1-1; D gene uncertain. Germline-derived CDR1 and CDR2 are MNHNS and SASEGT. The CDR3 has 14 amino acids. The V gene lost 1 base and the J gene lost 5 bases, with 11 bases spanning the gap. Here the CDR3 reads CASSEDWGRTEAFF. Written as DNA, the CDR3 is TGTGCCAGCAGTGAAGATTGGGGTAGGACTGAAGCTTTCTTT.

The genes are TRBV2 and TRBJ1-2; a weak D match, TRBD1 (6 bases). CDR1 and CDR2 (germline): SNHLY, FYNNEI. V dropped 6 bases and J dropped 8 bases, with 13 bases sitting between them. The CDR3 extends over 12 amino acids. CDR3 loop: CASSYLRGGYTF. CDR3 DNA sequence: TGTGCCAGCAGCTACCTCAGGGGAGGCTACACCTTC.

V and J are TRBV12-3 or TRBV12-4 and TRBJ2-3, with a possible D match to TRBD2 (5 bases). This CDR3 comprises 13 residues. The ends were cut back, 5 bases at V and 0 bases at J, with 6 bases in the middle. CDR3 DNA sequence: TGTGCCAGCAGTGACTACAGCACAGATACGCAGTATTTT. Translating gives CASSDYSTDTQYF.

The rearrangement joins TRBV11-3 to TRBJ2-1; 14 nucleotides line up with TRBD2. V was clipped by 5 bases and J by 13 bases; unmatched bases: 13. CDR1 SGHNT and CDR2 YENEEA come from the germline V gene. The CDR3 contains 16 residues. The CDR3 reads CASSPGLAGVGMIQFF. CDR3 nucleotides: TGTGCCAGCAGCCCGGGACTAGCGGGAGTAGGCATGATTCAGTTCTTC.

Here the CDR3 reads CASSPKNIEPDYEQYF. The CDR3 coding sequence is TGTGCCAGCTCACCCAAAAATATCGAACCCGACTACGAGCAGTACTTC. The V and J genes are TRBV18 and TRBJ2-7, with no clear D. In germline, CDR1 is KGHSH, CDR2 LQKENI. V was pared by 3 bases and J by 3 bases, with 18 bases between. CDR3 length equals 16 residues.

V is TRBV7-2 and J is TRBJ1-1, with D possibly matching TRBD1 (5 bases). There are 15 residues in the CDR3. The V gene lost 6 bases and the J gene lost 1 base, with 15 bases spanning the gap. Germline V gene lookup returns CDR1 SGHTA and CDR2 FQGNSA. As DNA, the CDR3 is TGTGCCAGCAGATCTTTTGGGGCAAAGAACACTGAAGCTTTCTTT. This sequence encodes CASRSFGAKNTEAFF.

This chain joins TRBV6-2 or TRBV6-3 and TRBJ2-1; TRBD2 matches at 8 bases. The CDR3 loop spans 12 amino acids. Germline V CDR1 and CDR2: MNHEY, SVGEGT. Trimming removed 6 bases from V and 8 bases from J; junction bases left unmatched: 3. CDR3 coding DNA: TGTGCCAGCAGCCTCGGGGGGGATGAGCAGTTCTTC. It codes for CASSLGGDEQFF.

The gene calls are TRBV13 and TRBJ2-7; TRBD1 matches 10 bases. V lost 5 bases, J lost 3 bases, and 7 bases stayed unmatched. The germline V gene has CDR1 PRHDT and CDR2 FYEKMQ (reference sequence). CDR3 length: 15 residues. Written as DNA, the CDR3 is TGTGCCAGCAGCGCCCGGGACAGGGGAAACTACGAGCAGTACTTC. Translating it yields CASSARDRGNYEQYF.

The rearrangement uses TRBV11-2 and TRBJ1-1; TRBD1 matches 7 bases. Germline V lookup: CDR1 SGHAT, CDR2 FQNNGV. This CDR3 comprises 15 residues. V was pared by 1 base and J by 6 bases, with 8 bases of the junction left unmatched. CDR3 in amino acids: CASSLAPGTVAEAFF. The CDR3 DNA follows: TGTGCCAGCAGCTTAGCTCCAGGGACAGTCGCTGAAGCTTTCTTT.

The chain's CDR3 is CASSPPGQGAFIGDEKLFF. For the CDR3, the DNA is TGTGCCAGTAGCCCCCCGGGACAGGGGGCCTTTATCGGGGATGAAAAACTGTTTTTT. This rearrangement joins TRBV19 to TRBJ1-4; 12 positions match TRBD1. Germline-derived CDR1 and CDR2 are LNHDA and SQIVND (reference sequence). V lost 6 bases to trimming and J lost 6 bases; unmatched junction nucleotides: 17. The CDR3 consists of 19 residues.

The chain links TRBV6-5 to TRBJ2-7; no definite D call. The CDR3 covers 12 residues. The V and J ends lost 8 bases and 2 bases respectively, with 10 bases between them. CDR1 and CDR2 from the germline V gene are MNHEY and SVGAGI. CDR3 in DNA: TGTGCCAGCGGGTCTGCAGCCTACGAGCAGTACTTC. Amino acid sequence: CASGSAAYEQYF.

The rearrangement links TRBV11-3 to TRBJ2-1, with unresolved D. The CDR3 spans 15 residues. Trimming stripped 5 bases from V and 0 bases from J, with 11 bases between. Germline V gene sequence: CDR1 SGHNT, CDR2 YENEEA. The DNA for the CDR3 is TGTGCCAGCAGCCGCGGACGGAGCTCCTACAATGAGCAGTTCTTC. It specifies CASSRGRSSYNEQFF.

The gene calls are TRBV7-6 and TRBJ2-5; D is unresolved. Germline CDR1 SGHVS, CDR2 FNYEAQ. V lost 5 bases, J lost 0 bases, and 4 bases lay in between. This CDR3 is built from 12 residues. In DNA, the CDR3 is TGTGCCAGCAGCGTGTACCAAGAGACCCAGTACTTC. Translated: CASSVYQETQYF. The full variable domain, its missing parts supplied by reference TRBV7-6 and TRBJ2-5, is GAGVSQSPRYKVTKRGQDVALRCDPISGHVSLYWYRQALGQGPEFLTYFNYEAQQDKSGLPNDRFSAERPEGSISTLTIQRTEQRDSAMYRCASSVYQETQYFGPGTRLLVL.

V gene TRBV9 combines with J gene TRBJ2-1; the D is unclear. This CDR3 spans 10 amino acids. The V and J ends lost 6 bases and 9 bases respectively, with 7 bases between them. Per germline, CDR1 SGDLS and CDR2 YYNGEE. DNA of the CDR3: TGTGCCAGCAATAGGAGTGAGCAGTTCTTC. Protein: CASNRSEQFF.

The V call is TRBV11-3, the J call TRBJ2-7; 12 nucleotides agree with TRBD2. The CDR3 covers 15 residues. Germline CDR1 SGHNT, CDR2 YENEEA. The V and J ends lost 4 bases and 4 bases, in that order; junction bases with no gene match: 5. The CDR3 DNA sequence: TGTGCCAGCAGCTCCCCTAGCGGGAGGGGGTACGAGCAGTACTTC. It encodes CASSSPSGRGYEQYF.

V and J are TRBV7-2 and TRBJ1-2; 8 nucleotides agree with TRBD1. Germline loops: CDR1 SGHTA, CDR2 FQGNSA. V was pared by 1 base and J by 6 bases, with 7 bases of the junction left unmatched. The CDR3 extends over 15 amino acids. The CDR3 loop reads CASSLVTGAGDGYTF. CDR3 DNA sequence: TGTGCCAGCAGCTTAGTGACAGGGGCAGGGGATGGCTACACCTTC.

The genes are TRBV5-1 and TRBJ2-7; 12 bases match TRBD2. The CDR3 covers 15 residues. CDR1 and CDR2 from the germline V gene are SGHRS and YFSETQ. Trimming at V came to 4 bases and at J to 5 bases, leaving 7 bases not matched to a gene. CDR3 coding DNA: TGCGCCAGCAGCCCCAGACTAGCGGGAGTGGACGAGCAGTACTTC. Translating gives CASSPRLAGVDEQYF.

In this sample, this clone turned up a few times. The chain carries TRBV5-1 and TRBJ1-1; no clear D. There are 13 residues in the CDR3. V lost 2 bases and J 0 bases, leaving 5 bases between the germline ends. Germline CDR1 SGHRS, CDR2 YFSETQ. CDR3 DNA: TGCGCCAGCAGCTTCAGCCTGAACACTGAAGCTTTCTTT. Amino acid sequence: CASSFSLNTEAFF. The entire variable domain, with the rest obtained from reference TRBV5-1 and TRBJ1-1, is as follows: KAGVTQTPRYLIKTRGQQVTLSCSPISGHRSVSWYQQTPGQGLQFLFEYFSETQRNKGNFPGRFSGRQFSNSRSEMNVSTLELGDSALYLCASSFSLNTEAFFGQGTRLTVV.

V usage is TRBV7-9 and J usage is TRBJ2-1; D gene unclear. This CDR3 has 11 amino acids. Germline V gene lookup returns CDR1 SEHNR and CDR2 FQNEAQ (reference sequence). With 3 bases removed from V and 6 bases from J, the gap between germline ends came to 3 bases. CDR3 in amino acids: CASSFTNEQFF. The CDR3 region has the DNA TGTGCCAGCAGCTTCACCAATGAGCAGTTCTTC.

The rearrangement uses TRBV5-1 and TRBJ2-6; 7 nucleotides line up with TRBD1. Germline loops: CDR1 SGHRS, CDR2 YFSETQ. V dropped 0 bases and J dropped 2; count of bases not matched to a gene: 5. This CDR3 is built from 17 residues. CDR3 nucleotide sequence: TGCGCCAGCAGCTTGGAGATACAGGGGACTGGGGCCAACGTCCTGACTTTC. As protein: CASSLEIQGTGANVLTF. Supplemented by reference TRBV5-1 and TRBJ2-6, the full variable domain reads KAGVTQTPRYLIKTRGQQVTLSCSPISGHRSVSWYQQTPGQGLQFLFEYFSETQRNKGNFPGRFSGRQFSNSRSEMNVSTLELGDSALYLCASSLEIQGTGANVLTFGAGSRLTVL.

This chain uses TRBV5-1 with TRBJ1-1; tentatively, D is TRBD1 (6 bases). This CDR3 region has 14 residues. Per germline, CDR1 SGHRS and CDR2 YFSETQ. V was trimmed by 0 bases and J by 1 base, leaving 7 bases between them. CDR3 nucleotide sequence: TGCGCCAGCAGCTTGGGGGGACAGAACACTGAAGCTTTCTTT. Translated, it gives CASSLGGQNTEAFF.

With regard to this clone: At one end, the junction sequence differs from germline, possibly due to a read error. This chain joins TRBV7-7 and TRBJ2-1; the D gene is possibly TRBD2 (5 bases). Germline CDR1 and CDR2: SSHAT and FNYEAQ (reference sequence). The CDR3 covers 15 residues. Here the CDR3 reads CASSSSAGPLNEQFF. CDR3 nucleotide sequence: TGTGCTAGCAGCTCCTCGGCGGGTCCCCTCAATGAGCAGTTCTTC.

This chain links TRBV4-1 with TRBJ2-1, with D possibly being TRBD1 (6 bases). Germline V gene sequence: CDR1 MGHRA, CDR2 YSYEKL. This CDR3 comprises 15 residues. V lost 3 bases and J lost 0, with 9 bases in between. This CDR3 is CASSHGQSSYNEQFF. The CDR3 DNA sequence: TGCGCCAGCAGCCATGGACAGAGCTCCTACAATGAGCAGTTCTTC.

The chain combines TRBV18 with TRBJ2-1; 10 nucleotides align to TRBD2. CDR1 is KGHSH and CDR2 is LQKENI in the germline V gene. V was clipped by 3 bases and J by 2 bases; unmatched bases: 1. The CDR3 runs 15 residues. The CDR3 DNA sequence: TGTGCCAGCTCACCTAGCGGGGGGCCCTACAATGAGCAGTTCTTC. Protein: CASSPSGGPYNEQFF. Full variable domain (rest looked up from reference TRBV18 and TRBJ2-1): NAGVMQNPRHLVRRRGQEARLRCSPMKGHSHVYWYRQLPEEGLKFMVYLQKENIIDESGMPKERFSAEFPKEGPSILRIQQVVRGDSAAYFCASSPSGGPYNEQFFGPGTRLTVL.

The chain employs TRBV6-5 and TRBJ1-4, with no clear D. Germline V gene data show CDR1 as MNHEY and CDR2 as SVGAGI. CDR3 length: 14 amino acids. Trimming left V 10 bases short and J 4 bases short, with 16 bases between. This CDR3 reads CATNVPGDNEKLFF. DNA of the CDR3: TGTGCCACCAATGTACCCGGGGATAATGAAAAACTGTTTTTT.

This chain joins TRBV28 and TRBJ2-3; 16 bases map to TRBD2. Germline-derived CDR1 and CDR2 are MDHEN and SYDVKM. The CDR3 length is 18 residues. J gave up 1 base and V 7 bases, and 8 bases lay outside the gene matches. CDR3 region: CASTEPGLAGGGTDTQYF. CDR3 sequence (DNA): TGTGCCAGCACCGAGCCGGGACTAGCGGGGGGGGGCACAGATACGCAGTATTTT.

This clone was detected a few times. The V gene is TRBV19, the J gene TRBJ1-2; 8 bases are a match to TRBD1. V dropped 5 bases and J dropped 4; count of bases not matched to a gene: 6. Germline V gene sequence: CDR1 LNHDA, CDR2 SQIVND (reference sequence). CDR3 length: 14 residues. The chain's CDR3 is CASSLGTGVYGYTF. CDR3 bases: TGTGCCAGTAGTCTCGGGACAGGAGTCTATGGCTACACCTTC.